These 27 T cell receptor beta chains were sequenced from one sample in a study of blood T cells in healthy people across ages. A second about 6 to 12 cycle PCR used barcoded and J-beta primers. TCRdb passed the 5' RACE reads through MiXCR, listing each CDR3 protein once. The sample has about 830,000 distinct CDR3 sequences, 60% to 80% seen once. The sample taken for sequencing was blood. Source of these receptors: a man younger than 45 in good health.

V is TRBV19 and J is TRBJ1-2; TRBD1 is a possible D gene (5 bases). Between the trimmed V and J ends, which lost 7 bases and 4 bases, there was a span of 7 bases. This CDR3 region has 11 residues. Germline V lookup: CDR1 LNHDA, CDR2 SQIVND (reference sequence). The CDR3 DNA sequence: TGTGCCAGTAATACAGGCTATGGCTACACCTTC. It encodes CASNTGYGYTF.

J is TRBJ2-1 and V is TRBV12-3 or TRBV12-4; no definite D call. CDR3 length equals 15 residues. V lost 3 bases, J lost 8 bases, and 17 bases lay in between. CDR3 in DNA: TGTGCCAGCAGTTTTGGCATCAGACCTGTCGATGAGCAGTTCTTC. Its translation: CASSFGIRPVDEQFF.

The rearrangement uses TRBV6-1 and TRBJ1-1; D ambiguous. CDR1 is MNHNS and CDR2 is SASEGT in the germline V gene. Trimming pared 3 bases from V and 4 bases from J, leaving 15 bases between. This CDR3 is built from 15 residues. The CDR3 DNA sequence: TGTGCCAGCAGTGAGCCTTGGGGAGGGCTCACTGAAGCTTTCTTT. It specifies CASSEPWGGLTEAFF.

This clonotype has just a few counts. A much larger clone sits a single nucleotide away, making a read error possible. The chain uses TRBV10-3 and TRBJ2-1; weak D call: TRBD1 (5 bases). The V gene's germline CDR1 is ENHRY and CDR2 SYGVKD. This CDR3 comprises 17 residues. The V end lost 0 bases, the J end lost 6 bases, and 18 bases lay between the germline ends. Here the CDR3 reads CAISESRVAGIGNEQFF. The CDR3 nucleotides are TGTGCCATCAGTGAGTCAAGGGTGGCAGGGATCGGCAATGAGCAGTTCTTC.

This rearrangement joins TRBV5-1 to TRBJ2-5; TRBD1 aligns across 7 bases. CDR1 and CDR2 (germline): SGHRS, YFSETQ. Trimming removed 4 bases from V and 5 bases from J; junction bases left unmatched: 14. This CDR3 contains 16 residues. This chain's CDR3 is CASSLGGQLTGETQYF. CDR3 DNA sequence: TGCGCCAGCAGCCTTGGGGGACAGCTAACTGGGGAGACCCAGTACTTC.

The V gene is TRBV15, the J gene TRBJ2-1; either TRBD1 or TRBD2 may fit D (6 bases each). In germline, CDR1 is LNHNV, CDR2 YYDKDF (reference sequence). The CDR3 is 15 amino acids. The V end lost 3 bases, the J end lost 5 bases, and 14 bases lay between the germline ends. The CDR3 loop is CATSSPGAANNEQFF. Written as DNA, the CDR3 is TGTGCCACCAGCAGTCCGGGGGCCGCGAACAATGAGCAGTTCTTC.

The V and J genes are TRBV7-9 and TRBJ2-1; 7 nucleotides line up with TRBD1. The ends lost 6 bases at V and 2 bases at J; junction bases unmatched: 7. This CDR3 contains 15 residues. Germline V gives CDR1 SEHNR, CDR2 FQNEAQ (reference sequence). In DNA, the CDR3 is TGTGCCAGCAGTCCCGACAGGGTCCCCTACAATGAGCAGTTCTTC. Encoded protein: CASSPDRVPYNEQFF.

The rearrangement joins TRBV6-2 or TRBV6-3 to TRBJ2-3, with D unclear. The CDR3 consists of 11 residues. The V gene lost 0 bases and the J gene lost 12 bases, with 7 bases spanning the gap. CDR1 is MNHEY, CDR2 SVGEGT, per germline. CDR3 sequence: CASSYSVSQYF. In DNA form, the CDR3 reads TGTGCCAGCAGTTACTCGGTCTCACAGTATTTT.

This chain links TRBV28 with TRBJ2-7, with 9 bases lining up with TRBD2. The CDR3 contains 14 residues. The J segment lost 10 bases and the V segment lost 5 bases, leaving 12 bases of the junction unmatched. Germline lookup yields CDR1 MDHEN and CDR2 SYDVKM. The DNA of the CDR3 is TGTGCCAGCAGTAATAGCGGGAGTGGGGAGGCCCAGTACTTC. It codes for CASSNSGSGEAQYF.

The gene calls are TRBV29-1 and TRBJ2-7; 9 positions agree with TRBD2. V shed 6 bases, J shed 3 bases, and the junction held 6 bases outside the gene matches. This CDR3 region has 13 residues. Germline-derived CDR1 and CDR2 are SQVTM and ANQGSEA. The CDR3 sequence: CSVIAGENYEQYF. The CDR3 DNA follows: TGCAGCGTAATAGCGGGGGAGAACTACGAGCAGTACTTC.

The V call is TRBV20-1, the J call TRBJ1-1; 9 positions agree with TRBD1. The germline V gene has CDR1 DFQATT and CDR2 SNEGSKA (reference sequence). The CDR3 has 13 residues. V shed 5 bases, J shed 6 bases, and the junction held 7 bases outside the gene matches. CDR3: CSAPTGGGPEAFF. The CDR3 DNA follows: TGCAGTGCTCCGACAGGGGGGGGCCCTGAAGCTTTCTTT.

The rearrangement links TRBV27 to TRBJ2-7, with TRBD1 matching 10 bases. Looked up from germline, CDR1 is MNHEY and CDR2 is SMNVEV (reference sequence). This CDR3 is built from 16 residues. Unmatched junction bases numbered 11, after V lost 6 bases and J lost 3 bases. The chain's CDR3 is CASRPTRRTGGYEQYF. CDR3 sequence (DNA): TGTGCCAGCAGACCTACTCGAAGGACAGGGGGCTACGAGCAGTACTTC.

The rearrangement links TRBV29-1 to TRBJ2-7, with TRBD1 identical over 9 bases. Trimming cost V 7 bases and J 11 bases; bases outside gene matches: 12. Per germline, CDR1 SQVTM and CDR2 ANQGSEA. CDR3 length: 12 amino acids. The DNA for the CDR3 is TGCAGCGCGGGGGACAGGGCCTCTGGGGAGTACTTC. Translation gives CSAGDRASGEYF.

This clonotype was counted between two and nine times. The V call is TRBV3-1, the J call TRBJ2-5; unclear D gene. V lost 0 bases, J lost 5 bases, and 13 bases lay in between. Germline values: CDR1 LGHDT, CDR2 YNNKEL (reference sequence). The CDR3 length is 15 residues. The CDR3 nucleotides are TGTGCCAGCAGCCAAGATACTCTAGATATGGAGACCCAGTACTTC. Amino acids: CASSQDTLDMETQYF.

The CDR3 nucleotides are TGTGCCAGCAGTTTTGTTAGGGGCGGGACTGAAGCTTTCTTT. It specifies CASSFVRGGTEAFF. The chain joins TRBV12-3 or TRBV12-4 to TRBJ1-1; D may be TRBD1 (5 bases). Trimming took off 3 bases at V and 5 bases at J, with 13 bases between the two ends. This CDR3 has 14 residues.

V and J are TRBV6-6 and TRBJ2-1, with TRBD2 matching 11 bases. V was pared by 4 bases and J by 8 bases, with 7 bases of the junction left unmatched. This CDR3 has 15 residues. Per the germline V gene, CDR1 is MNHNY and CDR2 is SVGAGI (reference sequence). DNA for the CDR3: TGTGCCAGCAGTTTAGCGGGGGGGAATATAGATGAGCAGTTCTTC. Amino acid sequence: CASSLAGGNIDEQFF.

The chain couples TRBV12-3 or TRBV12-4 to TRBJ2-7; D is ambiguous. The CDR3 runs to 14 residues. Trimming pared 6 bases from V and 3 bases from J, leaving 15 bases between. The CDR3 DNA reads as TGTGCCAGCAGCCCTCCCTCCTCGGGCTACGAGCAGTACTTC. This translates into CASSPPSSGYEQYF.

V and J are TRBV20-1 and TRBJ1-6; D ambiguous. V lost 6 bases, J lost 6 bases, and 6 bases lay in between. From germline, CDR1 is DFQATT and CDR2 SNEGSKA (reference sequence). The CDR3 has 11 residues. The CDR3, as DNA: TGCAGTGCCGGAACTAATTCACCCCTCCACTTT. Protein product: CSAGTNSPLHF.

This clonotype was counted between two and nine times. This chain's CDR3 is CSARGPTSGAYNEQFF. The CDR3 coding sequence is TGCAGTGCTAGGGGGCCCACTAGCGGGGCTTACAATGAGCAGTTCTTC. J is TRBJ2-1 and V is TRBV20-1; 10 bases are a match to TRBD2. The CDR3 is 16 amino acids. Germline V gene data show CDR1 as DFQATT and CDR2 as SNEGSKA (reference sequence). V shed 3 bases and J 4 bases; nucleotides not matched to a gene: 9.

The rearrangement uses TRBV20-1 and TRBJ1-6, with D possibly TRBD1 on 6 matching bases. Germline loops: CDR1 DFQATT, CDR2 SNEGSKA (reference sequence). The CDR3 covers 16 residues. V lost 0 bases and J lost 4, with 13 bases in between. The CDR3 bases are TGCAGTGCTAGAGATGGGGGGCTTGGGTATAATTCACCCCTCCACTTT. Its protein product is CSARDGGLGYNSPLHF.

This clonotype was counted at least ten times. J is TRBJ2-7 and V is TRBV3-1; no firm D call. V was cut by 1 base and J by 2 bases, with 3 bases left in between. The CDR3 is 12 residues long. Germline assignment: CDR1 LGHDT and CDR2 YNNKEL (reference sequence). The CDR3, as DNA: TGTGCCAGCAGCCAAGCAGCCTACGAGCAGTACTTC. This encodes CASSQAAYEQYF.

CDR3 coding DNA: TGCGCCAGCAGCTTGGACAGTAACTCACCCCTCCACTTT. Its translation is CASSLDSNSPLHF. The genes are TRBV5-1 and TRBJ1-6; D not certain. This CDR3 region has 13 residues. Trimming shortened V by 0 bases and J by 10 bases, and 8 bases separated the two germline ends. Looked up from germline, CDR1 is SGHRS and CDR2 is YFSETQ.

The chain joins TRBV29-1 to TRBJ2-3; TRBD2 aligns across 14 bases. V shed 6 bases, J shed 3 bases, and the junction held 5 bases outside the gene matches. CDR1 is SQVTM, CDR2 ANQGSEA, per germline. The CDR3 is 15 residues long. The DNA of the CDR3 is TGCAGCGTGCCCGGGACTAGCGGGGGAACAGATACGCAGTATTTT. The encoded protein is CSVPGTSGGTDTQYF.

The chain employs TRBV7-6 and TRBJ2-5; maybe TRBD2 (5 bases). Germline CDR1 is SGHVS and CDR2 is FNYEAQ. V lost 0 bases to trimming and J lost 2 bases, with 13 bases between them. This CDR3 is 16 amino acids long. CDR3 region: CASSLALGPGQETQYF. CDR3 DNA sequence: TGTGCCAGCAGCTTAGCGTTAGGGCCGGGACAAGAGACCCAGTACTTC.

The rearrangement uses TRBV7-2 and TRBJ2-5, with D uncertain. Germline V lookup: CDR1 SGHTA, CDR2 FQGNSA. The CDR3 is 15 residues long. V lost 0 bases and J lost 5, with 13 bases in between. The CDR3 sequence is CASSLALGSLETQYF. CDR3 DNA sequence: TGTGCCAGCAGCTTAGCGCTTGGCAGCCTGGAGACCCAGTACTTC.

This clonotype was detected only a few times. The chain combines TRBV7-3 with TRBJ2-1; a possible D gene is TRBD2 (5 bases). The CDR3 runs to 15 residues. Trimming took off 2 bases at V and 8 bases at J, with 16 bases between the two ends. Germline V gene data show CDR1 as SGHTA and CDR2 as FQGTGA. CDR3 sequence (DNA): TGTGCCAGCAGCTTATATCCACAACCCGGGGATGAGCAGTTCTTC. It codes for CASSLYPQPGDEQFF.

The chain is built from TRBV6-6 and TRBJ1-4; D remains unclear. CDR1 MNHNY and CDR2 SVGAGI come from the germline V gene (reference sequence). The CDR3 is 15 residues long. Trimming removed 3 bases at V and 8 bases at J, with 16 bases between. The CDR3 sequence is CASSYAGNAEEKLFF. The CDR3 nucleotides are TGTGCCAGCAGTTATGCCGGGAACGCGGAAGAAAAACTGTTTTTT.